The sequence of this TCR beta chain was determined in a study of STAT5B mutations in CD4+ large granular lymphocyte leukemia (dated by TCRdb to between 2021 and 2023). Turning to the overall study: Among the healthy controls, the CDR3 'QG' motif was associated with a particular HLA allele. The study compared the TCRbeta repertoires of patients with CD4+ T-cell large granular lymphocyte leukemia against the TCRbeta repertoires of healthy blood donors. Flow cytometry on FACSCanto II or FACSVerse showed that the purified fractions were more than 95% pure among lymphocytes. Broader findings and caveats from the paper: Greater clonality appeared to be present in CD4-sorted patient repertoires than in healthy CD4+ repertoires, and the difference was retained after the putative leukemic clones were removed. Enrichment of TRBV06-family usage was observed among the top patient clones (8/27) relative to healthy controls (2/35). The data were not HLA-matched, and the relatively small sample size could explain the higher clonality seen in CD4+ compared with CD8+ T-LGLL. Main leukemic clonotypes were private to each patient, although roughly 25% appeared at low frequency in other patients' non-leukemic repertoires.

As concerns this clone: This clone's antigen is unknown. The sample holds no much larger clone one base away, and base qualities are not on file.

The immunoSEQ assay at survey resolution was used to sequence TCRbeta rearrangements from genomic DNA. In the authors' own workflow: In the TCR sequencing data, the smallest productive clonotype frequency that could be detected was 2.59 x 10-5. Analyses included only productive TCRbeta rearrangements, meaning complete and in-frame sequences. Simpson clonality, calculated in the immunoSEQ Analyzer version 3.0, was used as the measure of sample clonality. Clones were binned by frequency as very rare, small, medium, large (1-20%) or hyperexpanded (>20%). Generation probabilities were estimated with OLGA 1.2.3, V-gene circos plots were made with VDJtools, specificities were searched in VDJdb, and CDR3 motifs were identified with GLIPH. TCRdb re-hosts the immuneACCESS table, in-frame sequences only. Its copies lack some clones; in the studies checked, an unresolved V gene accounts for under half of them, and the cause for the rest is not known. V and J calls and clone size are those listed in that table; D and trimming were worked out from the DNA. Across this sample there are tens of thousands of clones, with around 72% seen only once. The top ten constitute 1.5% to 2% of the sample.

The healthy control group was made up of roughly 34 blood donors, and the Finnish Red Cross blood service supplied their buffy coats. All TCR-sequenced material derived from peripheral blood: patient blood samples and healthy donor buffy coats. Ficoll-Hypaque gradient centrifugation was used to isolate peripheral blood mononuclear cells. For the healthy controls, CD4+ cells were obtained from buffy coats by magnetic purification. The Gentra Puregene Cell and Tissue kit was used for genomic DNA extraction, and quantification was performed on a Qubit 2.0 fluorometer. The CDR3, from cysteine to phenylalanine, totals 14 residues. The DNA shown is the 42-base CDR3, in frame from base 1. The germline V gene (reference sequence) yields SGHNT for CDR1 and YYREEE for CDR2. V is cut back by 2 bases and J by 8 bases, with 9 bases in the junction unmatched.

What was sequenced was CD4+ T cells from blood buffy coats. This sequence uses TRBV5-4 and TRBJ1-2; the junction holds 7 bases that match TRBD1. The source is a human donor in good health. The sequenced DNA: TGTGCCAGCAGCTTCGACGGGACAGTACGGGGCTACACCTTC. This yields the protein CASSFDGTVRGYTF.